This T cell receptor beta chain was retrieved from a study of identical twins. This clonotype was counted at least ten times. What it recognizes is unknown. Study observations and caveats: Where beta out-of-frame sequences were concerned, excess twin sharing was weaker.

The CDR3 spans 16 residues. Germline V gene data show CDR1 as SEHNR and CDR2 as FQNEAQ (reference sequence). Trimming removed 5 bases at V and 0 bases at J, with 14 bases between. TCRdb re-derived calls from the 5' RACE reads in MiXCR, one entry per CDR3 protein. Among hundreds of thousands of distinct CDR3 sequences listed, 15% to 20% were seen once. The sample also formed part of further work on T cells expressing NK-cell markers.

The clonotype comes from a woman under 30 in good health. The chain employs TRBV7-9 and TRBJ1-5; D gene uncertain. What was sequenced was PBMCs. For the CDR3, the DNA is TGTGCCAGCAGCCAAGGGTCAGACTATAGCAATCAGCCCCAGCATTTT. It encodes CASSQGSDYSNQPQHF.